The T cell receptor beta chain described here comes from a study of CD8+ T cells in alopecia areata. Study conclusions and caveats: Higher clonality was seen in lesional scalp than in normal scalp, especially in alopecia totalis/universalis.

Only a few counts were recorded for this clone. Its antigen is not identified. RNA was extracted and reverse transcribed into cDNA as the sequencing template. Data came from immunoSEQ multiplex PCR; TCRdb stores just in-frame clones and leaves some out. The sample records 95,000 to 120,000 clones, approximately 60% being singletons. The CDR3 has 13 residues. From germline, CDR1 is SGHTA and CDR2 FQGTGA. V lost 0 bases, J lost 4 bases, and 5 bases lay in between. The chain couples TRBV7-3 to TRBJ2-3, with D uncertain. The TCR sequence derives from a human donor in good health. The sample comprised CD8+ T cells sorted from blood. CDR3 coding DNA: TGTGCCAGCAGCTTAACGGGCCCAGATACGCAGTATTTT. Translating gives CASSLTGPDTQYF.